The sequence of this T cell receptor beta chain was determined in a study of blood T cell repertoires in COVID-19. About the research overall: The United States, Italy and Spain were the sources of the acute and convalescent COVID-19 samples.

Only in-frame clones appear in the TCRdb table, and some are missing; sequencing was by immunoSEQ multiplex PCR. The table includes tens of thousands of clones, more than 70% detected once. Germline V lookup: CDR1 LGHDT, CDR2 YNNKEL (reference sequence). The CDR3 extends over 18 amino acids. The J segment lost 3 bases and the V segment lost 0 bases, leaving 13 bases of the junction unmatched. What was sequenced was peripheral blood. This chain connects TRBV3-1 (or the pseudogene TRBV3-2) to TRBJ1-1; TRBD1 aligns across 7 bases. The sequence derives from a man older than 75 with active or convalescent COVID-19. CDR3 sequence (DNA): TGTGCCAGCAGCCAAGAGCAGGGGGAAACGGTATTGGACACTGAAGCTTTCTTT. Translated, it gives CASSQEQGETVLDTEAFF.